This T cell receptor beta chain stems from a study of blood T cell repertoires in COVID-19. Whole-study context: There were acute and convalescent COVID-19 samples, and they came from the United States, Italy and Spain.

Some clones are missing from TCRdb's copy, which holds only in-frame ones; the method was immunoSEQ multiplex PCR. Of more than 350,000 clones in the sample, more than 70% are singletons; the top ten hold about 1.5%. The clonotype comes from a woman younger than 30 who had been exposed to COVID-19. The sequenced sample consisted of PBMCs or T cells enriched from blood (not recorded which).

The CDR3 loop is CASSLRGSGEKLFF. The CDR3 nucleotides read TGTGCCAGCAGCTTGCGGGGTTCGGGAGAAAAACTGTTTTTT. The V call is TRBV5-6, the J call TRBJ1-4, with D unclear. Germline V CDR1 and CDR2: SGHDT, YYEEEE. V was trimmed by 1 base and J by 8 bases, leaving 12 bases between them. The CDR3 consists of 14 residues.